These 15 T cell receptor beta chains came from one sample sequenced in a study of molecular identifiers for immune sequencing clone quantification. TCRdb recomputed calls from the PCR reads with MiXCR, one row per CDR3 protein. The sample carries about half a million distinct CDR3 sequences, 20% to 25% recorded once. Sequenced input: naive CD8+ T cells from blood, with Jurkat cell RNA spiked in. The subset was: FACS-sorted CD8+CD4-CCR7+CD45RA+ naive T cells. These TCRs come from a human donor in good health. Some libraries in this study had Jurkat cell RNA spiked in.

The table lists this clonotype with many counts. The junction and the germline gene differ at one end; a read error may be behind it. The CDR3 bases are TGCGCCAGCAGCGTCGGGGACAACACTGAAGCTTTCTTT. Translation gives CASSVGDNTEAFF. The V and J genes are TRBV9 and TRBJ1-1; possibly TRBD1 for D (5 bases). In germline, CDR1 is SGDLS, CDR2 YYNGEE. The CDR3 has 13 amino acids.

This rearrangement joins TRBV28 to TRBJ1-4, with 7 bases aligning to TRBD1. The CDR3 sequence is 19 residues long. The germline CDR1 and CDR2 sequences are MDHEN and SYDVKM. The J segment lost 4 bases and the V segment lost 1 base, leaving 15 bases of the junction unmatched. CDR3 DNA: TGTGCCAGCAGTTTATACGACAGGGTCTTCGGGAAAATTAATGAAAAACTGTTTTTT. As protein: CASSLYDRVFGKINEKLFF.

J is TRBJ2-7 and V is TRBV4-1; D is uncertain. V was cut by 0 bases and J by 6 bases, with 6 bases left in between. CDR3 length: 12 residues. Germline loops: CDR1 MGHRA, CDR2 YSYEKL. The CDR3 DNA follows: TGCGCCAGCAGCCAAGATCGCCGCGAGCAGTACTTC. Protein product: CASSQDRREQYF.

The V call is TRBV7-6, the J call TRBJ1-1; D is possibly TRBD1 (6 bases). Trimming stripped 8 bases from V and 3 bases from J, with 40 bases between. Germline lookup yields CDR1 SGHVS and CDR2 FNYEAQ. This CDR3 has 22 residues. CDR3 in DNA: TGTGCCAGCGGCCCTTTTCCACGGTCCTTCTTTATGGCAGACAGGAACGACACTGAAGCTTTCTTT. It encodes CASGPFPRSFFMADRNDTEAFF.

Details on this clonotype: A much larger clone lies one base from this, so it may be a read error. The V and J genes are TRBV20-1 and TRBJ1-4, with D perhaps TRBD1 (6 bases). CDR3 length equals 14 residues. Germline V gene data show CDR1 as DFQATT and CDR2 as SNEGSKA (reference sequence). CDR3 sequence (DNA): TGCAGTGCTGGAGATCAGGGGATCAACGAAAAACTGTTTTTT. It is translated as CSAGDQGINEKLFF.

The chain links TRBV6-2 or TRBV6-3 to TRBJ2-7, with 7 positions matching TRBD1. Germline lookup yields CDR1 MNHEY and CDR2 SVGEGT. Germline trimming cut 6 bases from V and 2 bases from J; bases unmatched to any gene: 10. The CDR3 has 15 residues. The CDR3 region has the DNA TGTGCCAGCAGCAAACAGGGGCCTGCCCCCTACGAGCAGTACTTC. Its translation is CASSKQGPAPYEQYF.

In the case of this clonotype: One base away lies a much larger clone, so this may be a sequencing read error. The V and J genes are TRBV14 and TRBJ2-1; D call uncertain. From germline, CDR1 is SGHDN and CDR2 FVKESK. CDR3 size: 11 residues. CDR3 DNA: TGTGCCAGCAGCACATCCCAGGAGCGGTTCTTC. The encoded protein is CASSTSQERFF.

This clonotype came up many times. The J gene is TRBJ2-7, the V gene TRBV7-9, with D perhaps matching TRBD2 (5 bases). This CDR3 contains 15 residues. The ends were cut back, 5 bases at V and 0 bases at J, with 14 bases in the middle. The germline gives CDR1 SEHNR, CDR2 FQNEAQ (reference sequence). The chain's CDR3 is CASSPTPDYSYEQYF. CDR3 coding DNA: TGTGCCAGCAGCCCGACACCCGACTACTCCTACGAGCAGTACTTC.

The chain recombines TRBV20-1 with TRBJ2-1, with 9 positions matching TRBD2. J was trimmed by 5 bases and V by 2 bases; bases with no gene match: 1. CDR3 size: 13 residues. Germline loops: CDR1 DFQATT, CDR2 SNEGSKA (reference sequence). The CDR3, as DNA: TGCAGTGCTAGACTAGCGGGGAACAATGAGCAGTTCTTC. It translates to CSARLAGNNEQFF.

This clonotype was counted ten times or more. The J gene is TRBJ2-3, the V gene TRBV20-1, with D uncertain. Looked up from germline, CDR1 is DFQATT and CDR2 is SNEGSKA (reference sequence). V gave up 2 bases and J gave up 1 base, with 13 bases separating them. This CDR3 region has 15 residues. CDR3 amino acids: CSARPFEERTDTQYF. The DNA of the CDR3 is TGCAGTGCTAGACCGTTCGAGGAGCGCACAGATACGCAGTATTTT.

Ten or more counts support this clonotype. V usage is TRBV4-1 and J usage is TRBJ1-1; no clear D gene. The ends were cut back, 3 bases at V and 1 base at J, with 12 bases in the middle. The CDR3 totals 15 residues. Germline assignment: CDR1 MGHRA and CDR2 YSYEKL. The CDR3: CASSHNFGANTEAFF. CDR3 nucleotides: TGCGCCAGCAGCCATAATTTCGGAGCGAACACTGAAGCTTTCTTT.

This clonotype was counted only a few times. The chain combines TRBV7-6 with TRBJ2-7; D is uncertain. The CDR3 length is 12 residues. The germline V and J ends were trimmed by 2 bases and 5 bases, with 7 bases remaining between them. CDR1 is SGHVS, CDR2 FNYEAQ, per germline. Here the CDR3 DNA reads TGTGCCAGCAGCTTAACCCCCGACGAGCAGTACTTC. Translated, it gives CASSLTPDEQYF.

The rearrangement joins TRBV10-3 to TRBJ1-5; the match to TRBD1 covers 11 bases. Germline assignment: CDR1 ENHRY and CDR2 SYGVKD. The CDR3 loop spans 17 amino acids. The trim removed 10 bases at V and 1 base at J, leaving 12 bases unmatched. The CDR3 nucleotides are TGTGCCACTTGGGGAGGACAGGGGGCCGAGAGCAATCAGCCCCAGCATTTT. Protein product: CATWGGQGAESNQPQHF.

A few counts support this clonotype. The genes are TRBV28 and TRBJ1-1, with TRBD1 matching 10 bases. From germline, CDR1 is MDHEN and CDR2 SYDVKM. V gave up 1 base and J gave up 3 bases; unmatched junction bases: 5. This CDR3 region has 16 residues. The CDR3 here is CASSLFGQGVYTEAFF. For the CDR3, the DNA is TGTGCCAGCAGTTTATTCGGACAGGGGGTTTACACTGAAGCTTTCTTT.

This clonotype was observed a few times. The chain joins TRBV6-1 to TRBJ2-3, with TRBD2 as a possible D gene (5 bases). Germline V gene lookup returns CDR1 MNHNS and CDR2 SASEGT. V was clipped by 6 bases and J by 2 bases, with 9 bases between them. This CDR3 is 13 amino acids long. CDR3 protein: CASSREYTDTQYF. CDR3 DNA sequence: TGTGCCAGCAGCCGGGAATACACAGATACGCAGTATTTT.